The sequence of this T cell receptor (beta chain) was determined in a study of siplizumab effects on memory and regulatory T cells. Comments on this clone: The antigen is undetermined.

Study-wide results and caveats: Tregs proliferating in siplizumab cultures lacked confirmation of their suppressive function.

Only in-frame clones appear in the TCRdb table, and some are missing; sequencing was by immunoSEQ multiplex PCR. The repertoire holds about 120,000 clones, with roughly 94% as singletons. This CDR3 spans 14 amino acids. Trimming cost V 6 bases and J 7 bases; bases outside gene matches: 12. Germline V gene lookup returns CDR1 SGHVS and CDR2 FQNEAQ. The rearrangement uses TRBV7-8 and TRBJ2-7; 7 bases line up with TRBD1. This receptor was taken from a human donor in good health. Source material: non-Treg CD4+ T cells sorted from blood. The CDR3 coding sequence is TGTGCCAGCAGGTTGGGACAGCCCGTGGGTGAGCAGTACTTC. It yields the protein CASRLGQPVGEQYF.